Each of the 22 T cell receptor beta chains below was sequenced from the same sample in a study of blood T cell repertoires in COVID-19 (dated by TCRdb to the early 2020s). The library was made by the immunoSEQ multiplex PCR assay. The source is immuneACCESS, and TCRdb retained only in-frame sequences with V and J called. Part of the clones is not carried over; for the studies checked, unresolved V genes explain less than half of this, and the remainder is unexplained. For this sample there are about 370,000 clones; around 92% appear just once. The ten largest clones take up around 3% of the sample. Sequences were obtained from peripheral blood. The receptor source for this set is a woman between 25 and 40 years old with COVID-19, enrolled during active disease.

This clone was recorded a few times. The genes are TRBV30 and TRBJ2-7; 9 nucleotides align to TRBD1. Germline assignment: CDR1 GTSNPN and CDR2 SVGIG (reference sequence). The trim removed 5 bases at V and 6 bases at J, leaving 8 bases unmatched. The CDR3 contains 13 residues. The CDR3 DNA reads TGTGCCTGGGGACAGGGGAGGGGAAGCGAGCAGTACGTC. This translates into CAWGQGRGSEQYV.

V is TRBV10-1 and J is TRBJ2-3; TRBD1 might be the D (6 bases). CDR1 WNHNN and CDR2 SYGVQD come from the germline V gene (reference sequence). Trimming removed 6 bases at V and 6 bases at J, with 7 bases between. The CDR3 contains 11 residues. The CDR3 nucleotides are TGCGCCAGCAGCCAGGGGGATACGCAGTATTTT. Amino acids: CASSQGDTQYF.

CDR3 in DNA: TGTGCCAGCAGGAAGACAGGGGGTCTCTACGAGCAGTACTTC. Protein product: CASRKTGGLYEQYF. The gene calls are TRBV11-2 and TRBJ2-7; 9 bases align to TRBD1. Germline CDR1 reads SGHAT; CDR2 reads FQNNGV. Trimming removed 6 bases from V and 3 bases from J; junction bases left unmatched: 6. The CDR3 length is 14 residues.

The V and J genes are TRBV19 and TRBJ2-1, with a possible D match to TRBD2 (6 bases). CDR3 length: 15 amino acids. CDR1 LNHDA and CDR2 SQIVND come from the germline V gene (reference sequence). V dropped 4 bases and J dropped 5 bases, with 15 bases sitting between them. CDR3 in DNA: TGTGCCAGTAGTAGGGGGGTTGGGGGACACAATGAGCAGTTCTTC. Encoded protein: CASSRGVGGHNEQFF.

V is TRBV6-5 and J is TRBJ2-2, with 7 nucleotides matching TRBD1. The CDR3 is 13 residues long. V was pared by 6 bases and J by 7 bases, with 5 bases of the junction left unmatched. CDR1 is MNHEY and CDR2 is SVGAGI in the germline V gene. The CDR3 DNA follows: TGTGCCAGCAGACAGGGGATTAACGGGGAGCTGTTTTTT. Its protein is CASRQGINGELFF.

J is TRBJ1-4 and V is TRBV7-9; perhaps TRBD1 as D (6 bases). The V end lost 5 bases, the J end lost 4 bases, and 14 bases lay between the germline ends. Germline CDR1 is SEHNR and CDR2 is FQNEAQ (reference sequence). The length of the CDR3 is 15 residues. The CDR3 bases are TGTGCCAGCAGCGGCGCAGGGGCGGTTAATGAAAAACTGTTTTTT. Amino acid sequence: CASSGAGAVNEKLFF.

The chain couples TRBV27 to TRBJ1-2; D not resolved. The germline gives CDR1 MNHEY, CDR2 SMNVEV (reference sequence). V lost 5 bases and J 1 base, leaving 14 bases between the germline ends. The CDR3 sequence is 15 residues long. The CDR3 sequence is CASSRQLGVNYGYTF. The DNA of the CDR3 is TGTGCCAGCAGTCGACAACTCGGGGTTAACTATGGCTACACCTTC.

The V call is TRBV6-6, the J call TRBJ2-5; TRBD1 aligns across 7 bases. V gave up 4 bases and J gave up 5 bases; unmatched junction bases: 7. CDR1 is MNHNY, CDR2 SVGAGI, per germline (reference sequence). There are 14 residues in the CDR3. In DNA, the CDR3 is TGTGCCAGCAGTTTGCCAGGGGGTTCGGAGACCCAGTACTTC. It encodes CASSLPGGSETQYF.

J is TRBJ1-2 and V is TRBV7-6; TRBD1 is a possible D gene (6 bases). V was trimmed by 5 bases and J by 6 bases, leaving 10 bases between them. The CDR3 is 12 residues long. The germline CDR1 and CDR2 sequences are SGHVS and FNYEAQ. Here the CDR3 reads CASSEAGDGYTF. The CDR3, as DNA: TGTGCCAGCAGCGAGGCAGGGGATGGCTACACCTTC.

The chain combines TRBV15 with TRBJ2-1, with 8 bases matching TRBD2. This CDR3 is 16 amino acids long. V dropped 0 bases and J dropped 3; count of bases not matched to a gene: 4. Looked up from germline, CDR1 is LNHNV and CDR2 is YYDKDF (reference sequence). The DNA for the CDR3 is TGTGCCACCAGCAGAGACAGCGGGAGTGGCTACAATGAGCAGTTCTTC. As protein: CATSRDSGSGYNEQFF. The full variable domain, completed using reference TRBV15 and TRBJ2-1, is DAMVIQNPRYQVTQFGKPVTLSCSQTLNHNVMYWYQQKSSQAPKLLFHYYDKDFNNEADTPDNFQSRRPNTSFCFLDIRSPGLGDTAMYLCATSRDSGSGYNEQFFGPGTRLTVL.

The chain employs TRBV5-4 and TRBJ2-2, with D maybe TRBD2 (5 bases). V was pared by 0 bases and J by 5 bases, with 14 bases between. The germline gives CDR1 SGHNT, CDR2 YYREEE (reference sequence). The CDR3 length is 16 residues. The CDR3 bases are TGTGCCAGCAGCTTGGATCTAGCCCCCGGTACCGGGGAGCTGTTTTTT. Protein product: CASSLDLAPGTGELFF.

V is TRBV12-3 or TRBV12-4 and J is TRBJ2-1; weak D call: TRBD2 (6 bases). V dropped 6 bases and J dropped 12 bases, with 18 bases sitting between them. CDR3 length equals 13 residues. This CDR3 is CASSPPGSVGQFF. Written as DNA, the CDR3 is TGTGCCAGCAGCCCCCCCGGGAGTGTCGGGCAGTTCTTC.

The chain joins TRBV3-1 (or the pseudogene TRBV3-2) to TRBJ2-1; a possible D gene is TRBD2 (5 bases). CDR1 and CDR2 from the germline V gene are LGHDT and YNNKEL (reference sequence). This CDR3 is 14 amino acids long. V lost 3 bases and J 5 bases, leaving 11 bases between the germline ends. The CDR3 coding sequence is TGTGCCAGCAGCCATGAGGACTGGGACAATGAGCAGTTCTTC. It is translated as CASSHEDWDNEQFF.

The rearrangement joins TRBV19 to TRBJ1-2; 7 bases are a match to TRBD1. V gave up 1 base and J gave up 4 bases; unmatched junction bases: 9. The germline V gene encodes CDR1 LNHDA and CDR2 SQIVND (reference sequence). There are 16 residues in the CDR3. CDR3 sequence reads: CASSIGARGFFYGYTF. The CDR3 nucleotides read TGTGCCAGTAGTATAGGGGCCAGGGGGTTTTTCTATGGCTACACCTTC.

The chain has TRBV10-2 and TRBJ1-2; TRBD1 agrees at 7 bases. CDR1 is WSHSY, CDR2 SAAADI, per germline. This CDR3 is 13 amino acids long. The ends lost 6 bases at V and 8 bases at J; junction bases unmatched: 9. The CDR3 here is CASSTQGVGGYTF. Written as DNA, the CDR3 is TGCGCCAGCAGCACCCAGGGGGTTGGCGGCTACACCTTC.

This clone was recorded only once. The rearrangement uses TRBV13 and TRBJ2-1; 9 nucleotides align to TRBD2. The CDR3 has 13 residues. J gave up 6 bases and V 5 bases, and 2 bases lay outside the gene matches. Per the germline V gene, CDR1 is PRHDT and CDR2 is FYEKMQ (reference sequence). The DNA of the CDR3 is TGTGCCAGCAGCGTGACTAGCGGCAATGAGCAGTTCTTC. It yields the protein CASSVTSGNEQFF.

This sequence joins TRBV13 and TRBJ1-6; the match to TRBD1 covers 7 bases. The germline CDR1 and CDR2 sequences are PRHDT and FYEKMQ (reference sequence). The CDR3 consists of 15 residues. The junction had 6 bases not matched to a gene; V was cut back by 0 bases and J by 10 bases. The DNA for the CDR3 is TGTGCCAGCAGCTTAGGGGGGACAGTAGACTCACCCCTCCACTTT. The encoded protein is CASSLGGTVDSPLHF. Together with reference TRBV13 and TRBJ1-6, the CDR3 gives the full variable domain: AAGVIQSPRHLIKEKRETATLKCYPIPRHDTVYWYQQGPGQDPQFLISFYEKMQSDKGSIPDRFSAQQFSDYHSELNMSSLELGDSALYFCASSLGGTVDSPLHFGNGTRLTVT.

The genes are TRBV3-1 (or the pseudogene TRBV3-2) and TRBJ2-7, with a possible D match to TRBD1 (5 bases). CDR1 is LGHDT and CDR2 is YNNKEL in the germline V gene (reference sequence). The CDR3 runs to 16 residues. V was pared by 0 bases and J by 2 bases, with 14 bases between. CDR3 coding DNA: TGTGCCAGCAGCCAAGATCCGTACAGGCCTCCCTACGAGCAGTACTTC. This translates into CASSQDPYRPPYEQYF.

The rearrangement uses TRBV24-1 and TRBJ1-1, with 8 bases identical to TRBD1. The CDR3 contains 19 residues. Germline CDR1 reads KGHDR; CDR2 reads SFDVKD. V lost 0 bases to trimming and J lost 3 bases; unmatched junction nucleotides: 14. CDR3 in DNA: TGTGCCACCAGTGATTTGCTCGCGCAGGGGGCCGTGGGGGACACTGAAGCTTTCTTT. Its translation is CATSDLLAQGAVGDTEAFF.

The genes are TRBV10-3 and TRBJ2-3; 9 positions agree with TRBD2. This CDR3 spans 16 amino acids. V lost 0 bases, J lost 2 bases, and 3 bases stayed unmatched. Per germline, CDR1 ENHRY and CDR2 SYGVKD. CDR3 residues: CAISESGGRVTDTQYF. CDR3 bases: TGTGCCATCAGTGAGTCTGGCGGGAGGGTCACAGATACGCAGTATTTT.

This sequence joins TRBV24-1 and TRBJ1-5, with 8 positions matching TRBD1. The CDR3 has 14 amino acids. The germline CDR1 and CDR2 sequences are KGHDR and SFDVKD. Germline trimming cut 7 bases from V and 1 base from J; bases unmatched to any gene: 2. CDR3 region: CATSGDRSNQPQHF. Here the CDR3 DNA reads TGTGCCACCAGCGGGGACAGGAGCAATCAGCCCCAGCATTTT.

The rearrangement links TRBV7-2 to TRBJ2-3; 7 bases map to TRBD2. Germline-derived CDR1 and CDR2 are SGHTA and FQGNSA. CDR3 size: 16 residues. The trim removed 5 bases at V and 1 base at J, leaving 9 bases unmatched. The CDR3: CASSMQSGDGTDTQYF. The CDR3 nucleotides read TGTGCCAGCAGCATGCAAAGCGGGGACGGCACAGATACGCAGTATTTT.